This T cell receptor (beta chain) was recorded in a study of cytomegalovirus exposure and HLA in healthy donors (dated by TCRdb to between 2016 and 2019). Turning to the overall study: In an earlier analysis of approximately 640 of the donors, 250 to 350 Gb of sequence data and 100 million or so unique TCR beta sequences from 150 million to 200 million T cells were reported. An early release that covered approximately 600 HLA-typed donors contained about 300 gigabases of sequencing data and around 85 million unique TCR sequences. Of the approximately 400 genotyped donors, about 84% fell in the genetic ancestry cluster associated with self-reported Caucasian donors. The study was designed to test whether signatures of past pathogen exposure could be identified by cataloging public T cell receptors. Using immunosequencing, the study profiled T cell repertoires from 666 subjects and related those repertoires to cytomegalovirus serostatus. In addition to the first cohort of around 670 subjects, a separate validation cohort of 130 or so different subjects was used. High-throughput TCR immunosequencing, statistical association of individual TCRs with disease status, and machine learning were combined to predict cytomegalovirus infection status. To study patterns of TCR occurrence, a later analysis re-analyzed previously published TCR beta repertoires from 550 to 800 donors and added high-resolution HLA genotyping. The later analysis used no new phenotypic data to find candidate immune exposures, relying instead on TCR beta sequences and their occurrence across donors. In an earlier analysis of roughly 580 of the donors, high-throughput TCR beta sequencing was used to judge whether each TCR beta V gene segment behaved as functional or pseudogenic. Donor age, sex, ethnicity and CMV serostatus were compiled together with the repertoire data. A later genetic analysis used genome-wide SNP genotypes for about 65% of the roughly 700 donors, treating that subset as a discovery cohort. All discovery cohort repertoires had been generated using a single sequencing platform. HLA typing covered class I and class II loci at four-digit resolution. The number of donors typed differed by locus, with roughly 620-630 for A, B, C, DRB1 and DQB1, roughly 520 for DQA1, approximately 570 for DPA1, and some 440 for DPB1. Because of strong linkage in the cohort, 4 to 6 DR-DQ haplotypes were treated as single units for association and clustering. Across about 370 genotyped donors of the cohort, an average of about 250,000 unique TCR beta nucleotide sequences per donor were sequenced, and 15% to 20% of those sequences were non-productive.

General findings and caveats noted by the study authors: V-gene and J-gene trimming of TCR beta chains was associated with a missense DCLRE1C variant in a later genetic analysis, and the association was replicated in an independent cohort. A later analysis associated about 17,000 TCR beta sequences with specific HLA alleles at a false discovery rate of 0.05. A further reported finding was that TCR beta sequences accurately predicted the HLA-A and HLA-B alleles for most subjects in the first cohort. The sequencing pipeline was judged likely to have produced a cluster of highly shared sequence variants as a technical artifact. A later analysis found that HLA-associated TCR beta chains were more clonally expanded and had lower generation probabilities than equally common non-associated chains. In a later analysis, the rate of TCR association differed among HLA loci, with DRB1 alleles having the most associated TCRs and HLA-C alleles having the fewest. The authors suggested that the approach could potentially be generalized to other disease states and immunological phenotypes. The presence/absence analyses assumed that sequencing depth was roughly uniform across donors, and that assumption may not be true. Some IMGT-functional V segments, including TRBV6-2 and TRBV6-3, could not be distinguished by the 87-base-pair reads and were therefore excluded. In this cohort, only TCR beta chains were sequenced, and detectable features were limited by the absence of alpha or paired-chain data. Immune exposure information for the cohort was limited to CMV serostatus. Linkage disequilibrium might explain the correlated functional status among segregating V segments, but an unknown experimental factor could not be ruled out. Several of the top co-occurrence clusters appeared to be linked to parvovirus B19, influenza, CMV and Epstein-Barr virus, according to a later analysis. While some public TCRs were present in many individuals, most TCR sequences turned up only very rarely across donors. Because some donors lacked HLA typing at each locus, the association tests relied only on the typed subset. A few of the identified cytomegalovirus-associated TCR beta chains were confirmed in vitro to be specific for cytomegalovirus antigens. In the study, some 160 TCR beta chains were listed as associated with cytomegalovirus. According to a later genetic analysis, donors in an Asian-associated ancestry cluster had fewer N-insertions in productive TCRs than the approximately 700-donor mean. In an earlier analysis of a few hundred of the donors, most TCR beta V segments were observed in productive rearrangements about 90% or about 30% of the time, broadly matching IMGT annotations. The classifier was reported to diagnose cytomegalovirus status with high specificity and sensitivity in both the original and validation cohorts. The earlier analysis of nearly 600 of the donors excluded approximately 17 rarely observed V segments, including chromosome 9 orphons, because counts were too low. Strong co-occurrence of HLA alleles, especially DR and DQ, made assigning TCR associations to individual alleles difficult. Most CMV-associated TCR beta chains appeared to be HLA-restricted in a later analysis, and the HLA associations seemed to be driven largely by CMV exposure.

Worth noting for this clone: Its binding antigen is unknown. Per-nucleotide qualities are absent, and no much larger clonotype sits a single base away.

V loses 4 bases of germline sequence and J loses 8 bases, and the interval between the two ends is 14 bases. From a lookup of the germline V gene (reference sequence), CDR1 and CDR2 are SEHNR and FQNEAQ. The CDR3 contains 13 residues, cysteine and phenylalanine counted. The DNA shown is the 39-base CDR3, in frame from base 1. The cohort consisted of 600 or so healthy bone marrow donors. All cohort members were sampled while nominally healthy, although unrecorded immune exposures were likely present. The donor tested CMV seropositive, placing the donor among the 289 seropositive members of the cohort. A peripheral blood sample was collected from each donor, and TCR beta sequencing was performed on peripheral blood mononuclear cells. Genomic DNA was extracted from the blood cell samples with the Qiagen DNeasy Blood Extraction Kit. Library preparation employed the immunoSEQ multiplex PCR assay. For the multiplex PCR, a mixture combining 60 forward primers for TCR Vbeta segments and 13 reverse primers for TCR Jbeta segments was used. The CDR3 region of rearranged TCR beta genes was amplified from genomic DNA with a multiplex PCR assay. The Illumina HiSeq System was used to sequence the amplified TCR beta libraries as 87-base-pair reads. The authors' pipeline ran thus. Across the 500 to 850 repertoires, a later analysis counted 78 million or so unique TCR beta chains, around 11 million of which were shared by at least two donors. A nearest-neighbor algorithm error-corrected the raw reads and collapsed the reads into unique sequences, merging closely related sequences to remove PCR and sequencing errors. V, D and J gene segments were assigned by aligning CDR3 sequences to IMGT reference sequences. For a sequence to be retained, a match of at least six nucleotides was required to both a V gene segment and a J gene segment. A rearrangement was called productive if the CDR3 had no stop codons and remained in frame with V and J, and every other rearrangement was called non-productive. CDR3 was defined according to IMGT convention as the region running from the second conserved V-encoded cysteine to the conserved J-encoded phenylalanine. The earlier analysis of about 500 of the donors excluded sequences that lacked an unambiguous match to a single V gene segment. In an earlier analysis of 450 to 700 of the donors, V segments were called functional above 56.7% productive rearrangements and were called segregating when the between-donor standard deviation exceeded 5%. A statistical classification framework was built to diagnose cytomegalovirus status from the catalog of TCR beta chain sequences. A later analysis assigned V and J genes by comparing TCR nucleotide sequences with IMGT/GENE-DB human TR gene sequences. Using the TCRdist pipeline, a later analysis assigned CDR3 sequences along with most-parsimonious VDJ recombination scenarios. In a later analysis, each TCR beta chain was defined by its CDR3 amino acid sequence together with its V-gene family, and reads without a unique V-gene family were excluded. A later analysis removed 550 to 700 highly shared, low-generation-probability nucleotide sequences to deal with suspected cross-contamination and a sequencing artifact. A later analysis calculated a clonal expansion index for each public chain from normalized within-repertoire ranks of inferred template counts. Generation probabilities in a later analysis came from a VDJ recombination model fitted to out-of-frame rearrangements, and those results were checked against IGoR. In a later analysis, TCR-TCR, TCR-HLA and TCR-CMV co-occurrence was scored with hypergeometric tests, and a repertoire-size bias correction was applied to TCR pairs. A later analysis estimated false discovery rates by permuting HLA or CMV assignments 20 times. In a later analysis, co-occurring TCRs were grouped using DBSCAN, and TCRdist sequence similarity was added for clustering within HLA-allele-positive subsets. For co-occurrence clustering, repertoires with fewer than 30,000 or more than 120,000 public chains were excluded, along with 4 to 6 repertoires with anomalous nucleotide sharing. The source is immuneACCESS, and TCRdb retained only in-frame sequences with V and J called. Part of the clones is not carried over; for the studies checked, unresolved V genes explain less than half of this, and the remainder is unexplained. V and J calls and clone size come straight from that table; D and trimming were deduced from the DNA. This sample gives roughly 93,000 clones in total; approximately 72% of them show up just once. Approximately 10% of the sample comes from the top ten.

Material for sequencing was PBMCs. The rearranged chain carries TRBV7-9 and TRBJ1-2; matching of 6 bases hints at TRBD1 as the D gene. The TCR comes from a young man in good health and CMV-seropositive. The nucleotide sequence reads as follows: TGTGCCAGCAGCTCCTACAGGGTGGGGGGCTACACCTTC. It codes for CASSSYRVGGYTF.